These T cell receptor beta chains were read from a single sample in a study of blood T cell repertoires in COVID-19. This table comes from immunoSEQ multiplex PCR, and its TCRdb copy is limited to in-frame clones, with some not included. The sample shows more than 300,000 clones, roughly nine tenths of them seen only once. The source material was PBMCs or T cells enriched from blood (not recorded which). Receptors were obtained from a woman in her thirties who had been exposed to COVID-19. Each CDR3 is given with its conserved first and last residue. D genes are given only for firm matches. Size values are once, few and many counts, or a class for expanded clones, and some rows have none.

cdr3_aa | cdr3_nt | clone_size | j_call | d_call | v_call
CASSPRAGTYEQYF | TGTGCCAGCAGCCCTAGGGCAGGGACTTACGAGCAGTACTTC | . | TRBJ2-7 | . | TRBV11-2
CAIRRGQAYNSPLHF | TGTGCCATCAGGAGGGGACAGGCCTATAATTCACCCCTCCACTTT | . | TRBJ1-6 | TRBD1 | TRBV10-3
CASTPGSYTDTQYF | TGCGCCAGCACCCCGGGGTCCTACACAGATACGCAGTATTTT | . | TRBJ2-3 | . | TRBV5-1
CASSGEGYGEAFF | TGTGCCAGCAGCGGAGAGGGTTATGGGGAAGCTTTCTTT | . | TRBJ1-1 | . | TRBV13
CASSNTENYGYTF | TGCGCCAGCAGTAATACTGAAAACTATGGCTACACCTTC | . | TRBJ1-2 | . | TRBV5-1
CASSLSGTSDEQFF | TGTGCCAGCAGCTTATCTGGGACATCGGATGAGCAGTTCTTC | once | TRBJ2-1 | . | TRBV7-3
CASRKGVDGYTF | TGTGCCAGCCGCAAAGGTGTCGATGGCTACACCTTC | . | TRBJ1-2 | . | TRBV21-1
CATSGSGGGVYNEQFF | TGTGCCACCAGCGGATCTGGCGGGGGCGTCTACAATGAGCAGTTCTTC | . | TRBJ2-1 | . | TRBV15
CASSLDTKTYEQYF | TGTGCCAGCAGCTTAGACACGAAAACCTACGAGCAGTACTTC | few | TRBJ2-7 | . | TRBV13
CASSLMWGGDTQYF | TGTGCCAGCAGCTTAATGTGGGGGGGCGATACGCAGTATTTT | . | TRBJ2-3 | . | TRBV7-9
CASSIARNTEAFF | TGTGCCAGTAGTATAGCGAGAAACACTGAAGCTTTCTTT | . | TRBJ1-1 | . | TRBV19
CASSRQGAVYEQYF | TGTGCCAGCAGTCGACAGGGGGCTGTCTACGAGCAGTACTTC | . | TRBJ2-7 | TRBD1 | TRBV3-1/TRBV3-2
CASSFRQGNTEAFF | TGTGCCAGCAGCTTCCGACAGGGGAACACTGAAGCTTTCTTT | . | TRBJ1-1 | TRBD1 | TRBV7-2
CATQGTGALRGSPLHF | TGCGCCACCCAGGGGACAGGGGCTCTCCGCGGTTCACCCCTCCACTTT | few | TRBJ1-6 | TRBD1 | TRBV4-1
CAISEDSGDGDTQYF | TGTGCCATCAGTGAAGATAGCGGGGACGGAGATACGCAGTATTTT | . | TRBJ2-3 | TRBD2 | TRBV10-3
CASSSRGDTQYF | TGTGCCAGCAGCTCAAGGGGAGATACGCAGTATTTT | once | TRBJ2-3 | . | TRBV7-3
CASTVGSGVRKLFF | TGTGCCAGCACCGTGGGGTCAGGGGTCCGAAAACTGTTTTTT | . | TRBJ1-4 | . | TRBV7-9
CASSVGRATGELFF | TGTGCCAGCAGCGTAGGGAGAGCCACCGGGGAGCTGTTTTTT | . | TRBJ2-2 | . | TRBV9
CASSFFTAGAKTDTQYF | TGTGCCAGCAGCTTTTTCACAGCGGGGGCCAAGACAGATACGCAGTATTTT | . | TRBJ2-3 | TRBD2 | TRBV5-5
CASEGSSYEQYF | TGTGCCAGCGAAGGGAGCTCCTACGAGCAGTACTTC | . | TRBJ2-7 | . | TRBV2
CASSWTGGPNQPQHF | TGTGCCAGCAGTTGGACAGGGGGCCCCAATCAGCCCCAGCATTTT | . | TRBJ1-5 | TRBD1 | TRBV2
CASSPKTGAGSSGNTIYF | TGTGCCAGCTCACCAAAGACAGGCGCTGGAAGCTCTGGAAACACCATATATTTT | . | TRBJ1-3 | . | TRBV18